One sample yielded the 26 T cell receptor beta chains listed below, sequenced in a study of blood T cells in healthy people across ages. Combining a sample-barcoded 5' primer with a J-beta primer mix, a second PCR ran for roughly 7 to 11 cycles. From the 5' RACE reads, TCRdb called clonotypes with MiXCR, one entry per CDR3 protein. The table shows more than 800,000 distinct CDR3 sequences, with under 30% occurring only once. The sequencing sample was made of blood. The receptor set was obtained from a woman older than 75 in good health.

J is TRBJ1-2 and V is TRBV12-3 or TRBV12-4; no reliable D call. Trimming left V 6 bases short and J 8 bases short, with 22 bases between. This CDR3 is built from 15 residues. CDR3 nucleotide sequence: TGTGCCAGCAGGCCACGGTTCTGGCCTTCGGGGGGCTACACCTTC. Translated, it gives CASRPRFWPSGGYTF.

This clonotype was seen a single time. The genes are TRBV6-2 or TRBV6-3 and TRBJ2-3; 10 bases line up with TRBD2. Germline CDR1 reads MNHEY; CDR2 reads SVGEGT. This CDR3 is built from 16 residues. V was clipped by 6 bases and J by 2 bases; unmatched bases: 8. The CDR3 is CASSGLAGVDTDTQYF. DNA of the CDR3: TGTGCCAGCAGCGGTCTAGCGGGAGTGGACACAGATACGCAGTATTTT.

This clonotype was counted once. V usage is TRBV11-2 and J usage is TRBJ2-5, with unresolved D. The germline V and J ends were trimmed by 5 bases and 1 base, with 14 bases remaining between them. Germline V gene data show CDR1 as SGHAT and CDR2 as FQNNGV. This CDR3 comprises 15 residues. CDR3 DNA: TGTGCCAGCAGCCAAAGCATCATTGCCCAAGAGACCCAGTACTTC. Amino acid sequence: CASSQSIIAQETQYF. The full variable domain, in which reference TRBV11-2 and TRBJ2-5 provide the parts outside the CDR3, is EAGVAQSPRYKIIEKRQSVAFWCNPISGHATLYWYQQILGQGPKLLIQFQNNGVVDDSQLPKDRFSAERLKGVDSTLKIQPAKLEDSAVYLCASSQSIIAQETQYFGPGTRLLVL.

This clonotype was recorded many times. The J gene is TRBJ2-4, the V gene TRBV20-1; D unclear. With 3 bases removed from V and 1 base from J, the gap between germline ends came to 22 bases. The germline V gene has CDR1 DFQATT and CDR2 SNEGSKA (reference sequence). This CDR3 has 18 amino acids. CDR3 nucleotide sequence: TGCAGTGCTAGTAAGGCATCCTCACATCAATTGGCCAAAAACATTCAGTACTTC. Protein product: CSASKASSHQLAKNIQYF.

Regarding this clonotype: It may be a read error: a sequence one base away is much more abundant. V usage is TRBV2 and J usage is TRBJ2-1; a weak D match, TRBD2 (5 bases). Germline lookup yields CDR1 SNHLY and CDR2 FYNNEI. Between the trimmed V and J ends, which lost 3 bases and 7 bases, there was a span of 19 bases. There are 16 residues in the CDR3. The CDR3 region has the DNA TGTGCCAGCAGTGACACAGCGGTCTATGGAAGGAATGAGCAGTTCTTC. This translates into CASSDTAVYGRNEQFF.

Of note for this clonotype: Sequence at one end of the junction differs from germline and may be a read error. In DNA form, the CDR3 reads TGTGTCAGCAGCTTAGATTCCCAGGTGGTGCGTGAAGCTTTCTTT. Residues: CVSSLDSQVVREAFF. The rearrangement joins TRBV7-2 to TRBJ1-1; D uncertain. The CDR3 is made up of 15 amino acids. The germline CDR1 and CDR2 sequences are SGHTA and FQGNSA.

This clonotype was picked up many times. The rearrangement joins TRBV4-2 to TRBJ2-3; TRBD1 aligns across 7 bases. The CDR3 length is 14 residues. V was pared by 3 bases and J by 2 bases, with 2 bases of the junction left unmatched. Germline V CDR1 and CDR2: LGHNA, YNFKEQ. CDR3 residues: CASSQGQFTDTQYF. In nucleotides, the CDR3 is TGTGCCAGCAGCCAGGGACAGTTCACAGATACGCAGTATTTT.

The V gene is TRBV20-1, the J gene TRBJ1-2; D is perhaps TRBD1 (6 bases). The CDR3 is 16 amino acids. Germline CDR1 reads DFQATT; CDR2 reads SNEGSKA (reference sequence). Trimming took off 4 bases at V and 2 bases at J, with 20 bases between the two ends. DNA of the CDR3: TGCAGTGCTATAACGCGGGTGGGGACAACCAACTATGGCTACACCTTC. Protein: CSAITRVGTTNYGYTF.

The CDR3 loop is CASRTRQAATEKLFF. CDR3 bases: TGTGCCAGCAGAACTAGACAAGCTGCTACGGAAAAACTGTTTTTT. The chain links TRBV6-6 to TRBJ1-4; D is undetermined. The length of the CDR3 is 15 residues. Germline-derived CDR1 and CDR2 are MNHNY and SVGAGI (reference sequence). With 6 bases removed from V and 8 bases from J, the gap between germline ends came to 19 bases.

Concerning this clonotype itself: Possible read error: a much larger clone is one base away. CDR3: CATSDASNRQGPQETQYF. Here the CDR3 DNA reads TGTGCCACCAGTGACGCCTCTAATCGACAGGGGCCGCAAGAGACCCAGTACTTC. The V and J genes are TRBV24-1 and TRBJ2-5, with 8 nucleotides matching TRBD1. CDR3 length equals 18 residues. Per the germline V gene, CDR1 is KGHDR and CDR2 is SFDVKD. V shed 4 bases, J shed 2 bases, and the junction held 14 bases outside the gene matches.

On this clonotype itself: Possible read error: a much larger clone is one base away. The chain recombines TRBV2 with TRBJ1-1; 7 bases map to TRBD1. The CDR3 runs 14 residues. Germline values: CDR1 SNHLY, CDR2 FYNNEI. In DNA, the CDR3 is TGTACCAGCAGAAGACAGGGATGGGGAGGTGAAGCTTTCTTT. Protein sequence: CTSRRQGWGGEAFF.

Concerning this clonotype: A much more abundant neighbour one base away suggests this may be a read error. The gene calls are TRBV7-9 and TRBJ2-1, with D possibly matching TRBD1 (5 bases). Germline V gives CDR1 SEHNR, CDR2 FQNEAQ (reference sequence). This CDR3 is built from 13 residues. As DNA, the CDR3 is TGTTCCAGCAGCTATGCAGGGCCCAATGAGCAGTTCTTC. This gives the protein CSSSYAGPNEQFF.

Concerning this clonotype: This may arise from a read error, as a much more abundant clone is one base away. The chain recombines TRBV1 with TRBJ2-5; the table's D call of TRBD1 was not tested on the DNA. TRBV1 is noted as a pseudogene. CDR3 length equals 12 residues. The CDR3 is CTSNGTGNEQYF. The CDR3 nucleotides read TGCACCAGCAACGGGACTGGGAATGAGCAGTACTTC.

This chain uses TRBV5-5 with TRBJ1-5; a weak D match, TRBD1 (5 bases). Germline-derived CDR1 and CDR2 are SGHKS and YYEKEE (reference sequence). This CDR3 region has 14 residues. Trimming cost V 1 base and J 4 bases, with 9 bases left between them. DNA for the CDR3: TGTGCCAGCAGCTTGACCCCAGGGAATCAGCCCCAGCATTTT. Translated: CASSLTPGNQPQHF.

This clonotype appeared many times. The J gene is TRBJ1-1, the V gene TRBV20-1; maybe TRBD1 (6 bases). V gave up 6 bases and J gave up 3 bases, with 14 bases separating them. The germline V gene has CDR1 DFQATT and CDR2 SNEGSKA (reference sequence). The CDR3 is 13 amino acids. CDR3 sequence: CSAQQGDYTEAFF. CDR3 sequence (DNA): TGCAGTGCCCAACAGGGCGACTACACTGAAGCTTTCTTT.

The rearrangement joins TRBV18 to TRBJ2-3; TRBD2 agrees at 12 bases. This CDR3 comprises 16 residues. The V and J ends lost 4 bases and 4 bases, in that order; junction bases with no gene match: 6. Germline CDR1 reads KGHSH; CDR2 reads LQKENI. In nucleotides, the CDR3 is TGTGCCAGCTCACTAAGGACTAGCGGGGCCGCAGATACGCAGTATTTT. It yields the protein CASSLRTSGAADTQYF.

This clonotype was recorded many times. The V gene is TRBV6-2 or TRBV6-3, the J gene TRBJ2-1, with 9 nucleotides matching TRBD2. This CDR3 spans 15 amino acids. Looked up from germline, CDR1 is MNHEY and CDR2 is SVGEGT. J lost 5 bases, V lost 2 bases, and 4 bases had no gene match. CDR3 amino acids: CASSYSASGDNEQFF. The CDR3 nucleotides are TGTGCCAGCAGTTACAGCGCTAGCGGGGACAATGAGCAGTTCTTC.

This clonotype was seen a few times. CDR3 sequence reads: CASSFGDAGELFF. The CDR3, as DNA: TGCGCCAGCAGCTTCGGCGACGCCGGGGAGCTGTTTTTT. This chain connects TRBV5-1 to TRBJ2-2; no clear D. Germline V gene data show CDR1 as SGHRS and CDR2 as YFSETQ. Trimming stripped 2 bases from V and 6 bases from J, with 8 bases between. The CDR3 is 13 amino acids.

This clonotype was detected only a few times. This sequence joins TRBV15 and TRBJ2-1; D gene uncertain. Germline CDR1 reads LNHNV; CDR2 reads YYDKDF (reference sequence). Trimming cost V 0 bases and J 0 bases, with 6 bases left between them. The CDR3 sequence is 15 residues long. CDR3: CATSRDRGSYNEQFF. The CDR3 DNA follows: TGTGCCACCAGCAGAGATCGAGGCTCCTACAATGAGCAGTTCTTC.

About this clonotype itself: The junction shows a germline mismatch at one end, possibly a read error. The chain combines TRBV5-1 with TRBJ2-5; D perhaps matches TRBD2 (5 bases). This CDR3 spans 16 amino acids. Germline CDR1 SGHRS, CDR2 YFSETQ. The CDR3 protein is CASSLAEGRPYNEQYF. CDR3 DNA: TGCGCCAGCAGTTTGGCCGAAGGGAGACCCTACAATGAGCAGTACTTC. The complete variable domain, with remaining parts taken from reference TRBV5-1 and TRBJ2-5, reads KAGVTQTPRYLIKTRGQQVTLSCSPISGHRSVSWYQQTPGQGLQFLFEYFSETQRNKGNFPGRFSGRQFSNSRSEMNVSTLELGDSALYLCASSLAEGRPYNEQYFGPGTRLLVL.

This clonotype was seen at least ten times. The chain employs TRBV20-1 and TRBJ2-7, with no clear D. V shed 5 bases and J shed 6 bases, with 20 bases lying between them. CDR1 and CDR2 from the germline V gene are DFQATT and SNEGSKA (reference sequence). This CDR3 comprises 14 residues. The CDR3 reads CSAVTDNTVSEQYF. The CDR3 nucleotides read TGCAGTGCTGTAACCGATAATACCGTCTCCGAGCAGTACTTC.

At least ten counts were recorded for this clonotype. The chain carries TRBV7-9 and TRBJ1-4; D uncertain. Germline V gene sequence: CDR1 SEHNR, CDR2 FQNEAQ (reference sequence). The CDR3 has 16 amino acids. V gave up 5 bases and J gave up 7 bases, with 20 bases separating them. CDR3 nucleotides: TGTGCCAGCAGCCCTAGCACCGCTGTAGGTCGTGAAAAACTGTTTTTT. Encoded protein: CASSPSTAVGREKLFF.

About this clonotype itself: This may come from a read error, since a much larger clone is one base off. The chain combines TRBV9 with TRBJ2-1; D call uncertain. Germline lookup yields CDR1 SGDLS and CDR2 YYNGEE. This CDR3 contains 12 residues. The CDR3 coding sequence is TGTGCCGGCAGCGCTGTCTACAATGAGCAGTTCTTC. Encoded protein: CAGSAVYNEQFF.

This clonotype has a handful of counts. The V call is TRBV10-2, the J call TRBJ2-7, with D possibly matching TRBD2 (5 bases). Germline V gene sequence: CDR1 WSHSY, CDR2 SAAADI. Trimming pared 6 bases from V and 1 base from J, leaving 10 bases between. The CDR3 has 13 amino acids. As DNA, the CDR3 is TGCGCCAGCAGGCCCGGGAATTCCTACGAGCAGTACTTC. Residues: CASRPGNSYEQYF.

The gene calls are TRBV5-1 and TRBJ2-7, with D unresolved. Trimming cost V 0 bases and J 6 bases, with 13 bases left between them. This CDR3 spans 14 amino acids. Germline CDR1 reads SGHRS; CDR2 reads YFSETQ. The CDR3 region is CASSLASSPGEQYF. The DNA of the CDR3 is TGCGCCAGCAGCTTGGCCTCCTCGCCCGGCGAGCAGTACTTC.

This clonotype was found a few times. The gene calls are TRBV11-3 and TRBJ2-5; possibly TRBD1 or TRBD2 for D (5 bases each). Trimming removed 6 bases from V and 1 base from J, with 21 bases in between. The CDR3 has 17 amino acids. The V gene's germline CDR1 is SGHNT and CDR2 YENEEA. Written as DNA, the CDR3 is TGTGCCAGCAGTTTTATTTGGGACGGACCCTTCCAAGAGACCCAGTACTTC. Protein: CASSFIWDGPFQETQYF. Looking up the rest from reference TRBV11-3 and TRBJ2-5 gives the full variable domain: EAGVVQSPRYKIIEKKQPVAFWCNPISGHNTLYWYLQNLGQGPELLIRYENEEAVDDSQLPKDRFSAERLKGVDSTLKIQPAELGDSAVYLCASSFIWDGPFQETQYFGPGTRLLVL.